Each of the 15 T cell receptor beta chains below was sequenced from the same sample in a study of lung T cells in sarcoidosis with Löfgren's syndrome. Each CDR3 protein is one row after TCRdb ran MiXCR on the reads. The sample holds more than 50,000 distinct CDR3 sequences, 21% seen once. The specimen sequenced was CD4+ T cells from PBMCs. All receptors derive from a human donor with sarcoidosis (Löfgren's syndrome or another form), or a control subject (not recorded which).

This clonotype was counted between two and nine times. The chain carries TRBV28 and TRBJ1-1; TRBD1 is a possible D gene (6 bases). The germline gives CDR1 MDHEN, CDR2 SYDVKM. V was trimmed by 6 bases and J by 1 base, leaving 15 bases between them. The length of the CDR3 is 15 residues. The CDR3 DNA reads as TGTGCCAGCAGCCTGCAGGGGTTGGAGAACACTGAAGCTTTCTTT. Protein: CASSLQGLENTEAFF.

This clonotype was counted a few times. This chain connects TRBV11-2 to TRBJ1-3; unclear D gene. Germline V gives CDR1 SGHAT, CDR2 FQNNGV. Trimming pared 4 bases from V and 4 bases from J, leaving 17 bases between. This CDR3 contains 16 residues. For the CDR3, the DNA is TGTGCCAGCAGCTCCCTAGGAGCGGGATCCGGAAACACCATATATTTT. Protein product: CASSSLGAGSGNTIYF.

This clonotype has more than one count but fewer than ten. This chain connects TRBV5-5 to TRBJ1-1, with a tentative D call TRBD1 (5 bases). Trimming pared 4 bases from V and 2 bases from J, leaving 15 bases between. From germline, CDR1 is SGHKS and CDR2 YYEKEE (reference sequence). This CDR3 is built from 15 residues. DNA for the CDR3: TGTGCCAGCAGCCCCATCTTCGGGGGAAACACTGAAGCTTTCTTT. Its protein product is CASSPIFGGNTEAFF.

With respect to this clonotype: This may arise from a read error, as a much more abundant clone is one base away. It is likely a read error, because the conserved phenylalanine at the end of the CDR3 is missing. V gene TRBV20-1 combines with J gene TRBJ2-7; 7 bases map to TRBD1. This CDR3 has 14 amino acids. After removal of 3 bases from V and 2 bases from J, the junction contained 7 bases not matched to a gene. Germline V gene lookup returns CDR1 DFQATT and CDR2 SNEGSKA (reference sequence). The CDR3 is CSASSDRDPYEQYA. CDR3 sequence (DNA): TGCAGTGCTAGTAGTGACAGGGACCCCTACGAGCAGTACGCC.

In its sample, this clonotype was seen a few times. The J gene is TRBJ2-7, the V gene TRBV18; no reliable D call. Germline V lookup: CDR1 KGHSH, CDR2 LQKENI. V shed 5 bases and J shed 2 bases, with 7 bases lying between them. The CDR3 is made up of 12 amino acids. The CDR3 reads CASSSVPYEQYF. In nucleotides, the CDR3 is TGTGCCAGCTCATCGGTTCCCTACGAGCAGTACTTC.

This clonotype was recorded many times. The genes are TRBV7-2 and TRBJ1-5, with 8 bases that match TRBD1. The V gene's germline CDR1 is SGHTA and CDR2 FQGNSA. The V segment lost 4 bases and the J segment 6 bases; nucleotides outside the gene matches: 5. The CDR3 has 14 amino acids. The CDR3 loop is CASSSDRGTQPQHF. CDR3 nucleotides: TGTGCCAGCAGCTCTGACAGGGGTACTCAGCCCCAGCATTTT.

Concerning this clonotype itself: A much bigger clone sits one base away, suggesting this may be a read error. This rearrangement joins TRBV6-1 to TRBJ2-1; 7 positions agree with TRBD1. Unmatched junction bases numbered 13, after V lost 5 bases and J lost 9 bases. The CDR3 contains 15 residues. Germline loops: CDR1 MNHNS, CDR2 SASEGT. CDR3 nucleotides: TGTGCCAGCAGTCGAGACAGGGTGGGAAACAGTGAGCAGTTCTTC. Residues: CASSRDRVGNSEQFF.

The table lists this clonotype with many counts. The gene calls are TRBV5-1 and TRBJ2-1; TRBD2 aligns across 15 bases. The CDR3 consists of 16 residues. From germline, CDR1 is SGHRS and CDR2 YFSETQ. With 4 bases clipped from V and 4 bases from J, the junction kept 3 bases outside the gene matches. CDR3 residues: CASSQGLAGGYNEQFF. The CDR3 region has the DNA TGCGCCAGCAGCCAGGGACTAGCGGGAGGATACAATGAGCAGTTCTTC.

This clonotype was found many times. The V call is TRBV12-3 or TRBV12-4, the J call TRBJ2-5; D is ambiguous. Trimming stripped 3 bases from V and 5 bases from J, with 13 bases between. The CDR3 runs 14 residues. This chain's CDR3 is CASSFFAALETQYF. DNA for the CDR3: TGTGCCAGCAGTTTCTTTGCGGCCCTGGAGACCCAGTACTTC.

Concerning this clonotype itself: A read error may explain this, as a much larger clone is one base away. V gene TRBV12-3 or TRBV12-4 combines with J gene TRBJ2-6, with D unresolved. The CDR3 extends over 15 amino acids. The CDR3 nucleotides are TGTGCCGGCAGTTTGATGGCGCCTGGGGCCAACGTCCTGACTTTC. Translation gives CAGSLMAPGANVLTF.

This clonotype was seen repeatedly, ten times or more. This chain joins TRBV20-1 and TRBJ2-1; D call uncertain. CDR1 and CDR2 from the germline V gene are DFQATT and SNEGSKA (reference sequence). With 5 bases removed from V and 5 bases from J, the gap between germline ends came to 10 bases. The CDR3 spans 12 residues. CDR3 sequence: CSAPSKDNEQFF. CDR3 sequence (DNA): TGCAGTGCTCCATCGAAGGACAATGAGCAGTTCTTC.

This clonotype was seen at least ten times. V gene TRBV20-1 combines with J gene TRBJ2-1, with D unresolved. This CDR3 has 15 residues. Germline CDR1 DFQATT, CDR2 SNEGSKA (reference sequence). The V end lost 3 bases, the J end lost 0 bases, and 12 bases lay between the germline ends. CDR3 bases: TGCAGTGCTAGTAGCCAGGTCAGCTCCTACAATGAGCAGTTCTTC. Protein product: CSASSQVSSYNEQFF.

The chain carries TRBV12-5 and TRBJ2-1; D is unclear. The CDR3 covers 17 residues. In germline, CDR1 is LGHNT, CDR2 FRNRAP. Trimming stripped 5 bases from V and 2 bases from J, with 19 bases between. The CDR3 is CASGPTLGRSTYNEQFF. The DNA of the CDR3 is TGTGCTAGTGGTCCGACCTTGGGCAGGTCAACCTACAATGAGCAGTTCTTC.

J is TRBJ2-3 and V is TRBV18; D call uncertain. The CDR3 is 15 amino acids. CDR1 is KGHSH, CDR2 LQKENI, per germline. V gave up 2 bases and J gave up 0 bases, with 9 bases separating them. The CDR3 coding sequence is TGTGCCAGCTCACCAGCGTTTTCTAGCACAGATACGCAGTATTTT. Translation gives CASSPAFSSTDTQYF. Using reference TRBV18 and TRBJ2-3 for the parts outside the CDR3, the full variable domain is NAGVMQNPRHLVRRRGQEARLRCSPMKGHSHVYWYRQLPEEGLKFMVYLQKENIIDESGMPKERFSAEFPKEGPSILRIQQVVRGDSAAYFCASSPAFSSTDTQYFGPGTRLTVL.

This clonotype was counted between two and nine times. A much larger clone differs from this one at a single base, so this may be a read error. The chain recombines TRBV20-1 with TRBJ1-1, with unresolved D. CDR1 and CDR2 from the germline V gene are DFQATT and SNEGSKA (reference sequence). Trimming cost V 3 bases and J 7 bases, with 6 bases left between them. This CDR3 has 10 residues. This chain's CDR3 is CSASPIEAFF. CDR3 nucleotides: TGCAGTGCTAGTCCCATTGAAGCTTTCTTT.